These 14 T cell receptor beta chains were all obtained from the same sample, sequenced in a study of T cells in tuberculosis. Libraries were prepared by immunoSEQ multiplex PCR; TCRdb keeps only in-frame clonotypes and omits some of them. The sample shows some 30,000 clones, approximately 90% of them seen only once. The sequencing input was PBMCs. The source of these receptors is a donor aged 10 to 29 with latent tuberculosis or without tuberculosis infection. Some clones in this sample may be carry-over from other donors' samples.

The chain couples TRBV28 to TRBJ2-3, with TRBD2 identical over 11 bases. The CDR3 length is 15 residues. The trim removed 6 bases at V and 4 bases at J, leaving 6 bases unmatched. Germline CDR1 MDHEN, CDR2 SYDVKM. The CDR3 nucleotides read TGTGCCAGCAGACATAGCGGGAGGGATGCAGATACGCAGTATTTT. Its protein is CASRHSGRDADTQYF.

This rearrangement joins TRBV6-5 to TRBJ1-1; the match to TRBD1 covers 8 bases. The V and J ends lost 6 bases and 3 bases, in that order; junction bases with no gene match: 9. The germline CDR1 and CDR2 sequences are MNHEY and SVGAGI. This CDR3 is built from 15 residues. The CDR3 DNA follows: TGTGCCAGCAGAGCCGGGACAGGACCTCACACTGAAGCTTTCTTT. As protein: CASRAGTGPHTEAFF.

The chain employs TRBV5-1 and TRBJ2-2, with D perhaps matching TRBD2 (6 bases). The germline V and J ends were trimmed by 6 bases and 2 bases, with 11 bases remaining between them. The CDR3 length is 14 residues. Germline V gene data show CDR1 as SGHRS and CDR2 as YFSETQ. The CDR3, as DNA: TGCGCCAGCAATGACGGGGGTAACACCGGGGAGCTGTTTTTT. Translated, it gives CASNDGGNTGELFF. Filled out from reference TRBV5-1 and TRBJ2-2, the complete variable domain reads KAGVTQTPRYLIKTRGQQVTLSCSPISGHRSVSWYQQTPGQGLQFLFEYFSETQRNKGNFPGRFSGRQFSNSRSEMNVSTLELGDSALYLCASNDGGNTGELFFGEGSRLTVL.

The V gene is TRBV5-1, the J gene TRBJ2-7, with TRBD1 identical over 9 bases. V was pared by 0 bases and J by 2 bases, with 3 bases of the junction left unmatched. Germline CDR1 and CDR2: SGHRS and YFSETQ. CDR3 length equals 15 residues. The CDR3 here is CASSLGDRVAYEQYF. CDR3 nucleotide sequence: TGCGCCAGCAGCTTGGGGGACAGGGTAGCCTACGAGCAGTACTTC.

This chain joins TRBV6-1 and TRBJ1-2; 9 bases line up with TRBD1. The germline V gene has CDR1 MNHNS and CDR2 SASEGT. The CDR3 has 14 amino acids. Germline trimming cut 4 bases from V and 5 bases from J; bases unmatched to any gene: 5. In DNA form, the CDR3 reads TGTGCCAGCAGTGTGGGACAGGGTGGGTATGGCTACACCTTC. Its protein is CASSVGQGGYGYTF.

This clone showed up just a few times. The gene calls are TRBV12-2 and TRBJ1-6; TRBD1 is taken as the D call from the table, unchecked against the DNA. TRBV12-2 is marked as a pseudogene. The CDR3 is 16 amino acids. The CDR3 region is CASRLLRDRGRSPLHF. The CDR3 DNA reads as TGTGCAAGTCGCTTACTCCGGGACAGGGGGCGATCACCCCTCCACTTT.

The chain carries TRBV2 and TRBJ1-2; D may be TRBD1 (6 bases). The germline CDR1 and CDR2 sequences are SNHLY and FYNNEI. This CDR3 region has 14 residues. The V end lost 6 bases, the J end lost 3 bases, and 14 bases lay between the germline ends. CDR3: CASRPDRSDYGYTF. The CDR3 nucleotides read TGTGCCAGCAGACCCGACAGGAGTGACTATGGCTACACCTTC. Full variable domain (missing parts from reference TRBV2 and TRBJ1-2): EPEVTQTPSHQVTQMGQEVILRCVPISNHLYFYWYRQILGQKVEFLVSFYNNEISEKSEIFDDQFSVERPDGSNFTLKIRSTKLEDSAMYFCASRPDRSDYGYTFGSGTRLTVV.

The chain carries TRBV5-4 and TRBJ2-3, with TRBD2 matching 7 bases. Germline CDR1 is SGHNT and CDR2 is YYREEE (reference sequence). V shed 5 bases and J 0 bases; nucleotides not matched to a gene: 9. The CDR3 consists of 16 residues. The CDR3 is CASRDRAGYSTDTQYF. CDR3 bases: TGTGCCAGCAGGGACCGAGCGGGGTACAGCACAGATACGCAGTATTTT.

The genes are TRBV5-1 and TRBJ2-7, with 9 bases matching TRBD1. V was clipped by 3 bases and J by 5 bases; unmatched bases: 12. Germline V lookup: CDR1 SGHRS, CDR2 YFSETQ. This CDR3 region has 16 residues. CDR3 sequence (DNA): TGCGCCAGCAGCTCCCCAACCGGGACAGGGAAGGACGAGCAGTACTTC. This translates into CASSSPTGTGKDEQYF.

The DNA for the CDR3 is TGTGCCTGGAGTGGCACTAGCGGGAGCCACGAGCAGTACTTC. Translation: CAWSGTSGSHEQYF. The rearrangement joins TRBV30 to TRBJ2-7, with 11 bases lining up with TRBD2. CDR3 length: 14 amino acids. With 1 base clipped from V and 5 bases from J, the junction kept 4 bases outside the gene matches. Germline CDR1 GTSNPN, CDR2 SVGIG (reference sequence).

This chain links TRBV14 with TRBJ2-1; D unclear. The CDR3 is 16 residues long. Germline lookup yields CDR1 SGHDN and CDR2 FVKESK. The V end was cut by 0 bases, the J end by 0 bases, with 9 bases between. The CDR3 sequence is CASSQDGGASYNEQFF. The CDR3 region has the DNA TGTGCCAGCAGCCAAGATGGCGGAGCCTCCTACAATGAGCAGTTCTTC.

The CDR3 here is CASRNRGLLGANVLTF. The CDR3, as DNA: TGTGCCAGTAGGAACAGGGGGCTGCTTGGGGCCAACGTCCTGACTTTC. The chain joins TRBV19 to TRBJ2-6; the match to TRBD1 covers 9 bases. Unmatched junction bases numbered 6, after V lost 6 bases and J lost 3 bases. CDR1 and CDR2 from the germline V gene are LNHDA and SQIVND (reference sequence). The CDR3 has 16 amino acids.

This chain uses TRBV5-4 with TRBJ2-7; 12 nucleotides line up with TRBD1. The CDR3 is 16 residues long. CDR1 is SGHNT and CDR2 is YYREEE in the germline V gene (reference sequence). Trimming took 0 bases from V and 1 from J; bases not matched to a gene: 2. The CDR3 sequence: CASSLGGQGASYEQYF. The CDR3 coding sequence is TGTGCCAGCAGCTTGGGGGGACAGGGGGCATCCTACGAGCAGTACTTC.

This clone was counted once. V usage is TRBV6-1 and J usage is TRBJ1-5, with a weak D call TRBD1 (5 bases). This CDR3 is built from 14 residues. Trimming shortened V by 7 bases and J by 5 bases, and 15 bases separated the two germline ends. Germline V gene sequence: CDR1 MNHNS, CDR2 SASEGT. Here the CDR3 DNA reads TGTGCCAGCATGGGTATCGACAGCCATCAGCCCCAGCATTTT. It is translated as CASMGIDSHQPQHF.